This T cell receptor beta chain was sequenced for a study of T cell repertoires in ileal Crohn's disease (dated by TCRdb to between 2018 and 2021). A note on the overall study: Median disease duration was roughly 8 years, and roughly 35% of patients were identified as active smokers at the time of surgery. A Rutgeerts score higher than i0 was the definition used for endoscopic postoperative recurrence. All patients had surgery for a complication: stricturing disease in approximately 60% and penetrating disease in roughly 40%. The study was conducted in parallel with a multicentre cohort that was designed to identify predictors of early endoscopic recurrence following ileocolonic resection. TCR repertoire analysis was performed in fewer than 70 Crohn's disease patients drawn from a prospective multicentre cohort. A total of 170 or so mucosal samples from around 50 patients were sequenced, with samples obtained at several locations on the surgical specimen and at postoperative endoscopy. Roughly half of the patients were given postoperative therapy, with 11 receiving thiopurines and approximately 17 receiving anti-TNF agents.

Study-wide conclusions, independent of this receptor: Mucosal CD4 and CD8 T cells were sorted and sequenced only in a subgroup of patients, the size of which was not stated. A significantly higher proportion of clonal expansions was observed in active smokers at surgery than in non-smokers (approximately 26% vs 20%, p=0.02). Higher percentages of high-frequency clones at the time of surgery were linked to endoscopic recurrence, and every patient with clonality above 26.8% (18/57) had recurrence. Compared with CD4 T cells, sorted CD8 T cells contained more high-frequency clones, which suggests that the mucosal expansions were mostly CD8.

V gives up 4 bases and J gives up 7 bases, and the segment between their germline ends measures 12 bases. The CDR1 and CDR2 encoded by the germline V gene (reference sequence) are SGHNT and YYREEE. Spanning cysteine to phenylalanine, the CDR3 consists of 14 amino acids. Left in the record is the CDR3 DNA by itself, 42 bases read in frame from the first base. Approximately 550 nanograms of biopsy DNA per sample were submitted for commercial TCRB immunosequencing. A two-step, amplification bias-controlled multiplex PCR was used by Adaptive Biotechnology to amplify CDR3 regions from genomic DNA. In the first PCR, primers covered every V and J gene segment, and in the second PCR, barcodes and Illumina adapters were added. An Illumina instrument was used to sequence the CDR3 libraries. The source study handled its data this way. Vendor-provided pipelines were combined with custom analysis of raw data in R/Bioconductor under R version 3.3.0. Clonality, which ranges from 0 to 1, was calculated as the inverse of the normalised Shannon entropy across all productive clones. High-frequency clones were defined as the share of the repertoire taken up by the top 100 clones, keeping only clones that passed a 95% confidence test. Repertoire diversity was measured with the Simpson index, and overlap between samples was measured with the Morisita-Horn index. This immuneACCESS table, as held by TCRdb, lists in-frame sequences with V and J called but not all clones. Of the missing ones, under half trace to an unresolved V gene in checked studies; the others have no known cause. D and trimming come from the DNA, and the V and J calls and clone size come from that table. For this sample there are approximately 4,000 clones; about four fifths appear just once. The top ten clonotypes cover over 6.5% of the sample.

Adults with ileal or ileocolonic Crohn's disease for whom ileocolonic resection was indicated were considered eligible. Whole ileal mucosal biopsies were kept frozen at -80 degrees C prior to DNA extraction. Genomic DNA was isolated from frozen whole biopsies using a TRizol-based method, and the DNA was quantified with a NanoDrop 2000 spectrophotometer. About this clone itself: What antigen it recognizes has not been identified. There are no base qualities to consult, and no much larger clone falls within one base.

Sequencing was carried out using ileal tissue. This clonotype was sampled from an adult with Crohn's disease. The sequence links TRBV5-4 to TRBJ1-6, with TRBD1 as a weak D call on 5 bases. The nucleotides read TGTGCCAGCAGCCTGGACACTACCAATTCACCCCTCCACTTT. This gives the protein CASSLDTTNSPLHF. Beyond the CDR3, the reference TRBV5-4 and TRBJ1-6 genes provide the residues; the full variable domain reads: ETGVTQSPTHLIKTRGQQVTLRCSSQSGHNTVSWYQQALGQGPQFIFQYYREEENGRGNFPPRFSGLQFPNYSSELNVNALELDDSALYLCASSLDTTNSPLHFGNGTRLTVT.